The source of this TCR beta chain is a study of regulatory T cells in long-lasting Graves disease. Study at large: Patients met the persistent Graves' disease definition after over 5 years of antithyroid drugs with positive TSH receptor antibodies.

Building the TCR beta libraries relied on iRepertoire HTBI primers, and CDR3 regions underwent Arm-PCR. TCRdb reprocessed the multiplex PCR reads with MiXCR, giving one entry per CDR3 protein. The table has a few hundred thousand distinct CDR3 sequences, more than 20% seen once. The table lists this clonotype with many counts. Its antigen is undetermined. Study outcomes and limitations: Repertoires from persistent disease leaned toward TRBV28, TRBJ1-2 and TRBJ2-5.

Time point specified: persistent/refractory GD, antithyroid drugs over 5 years with positive TRAb. RNA extracted from PBMCs served as the sequencing template. The V gene's germline CDR1 is MDHEN and CDR2 SYDVKM. There are 16 residues in the CDR3. V lost 7 bases to trimming and J lost 0 bases; unmatched junction nucleotides: 9. The sample here was peripheral blood mononuclear cells (PBMCs), taken when the disease was refractory, from a patient treated with antithyroid drugs. V gene TRBV28 combines with J gene TRBJ2-4; 7 bases are a match to TRBD1. This sequence was found in a woman between 40 and 55 years old with Graves disease. Here the CDR3 reads CASTPNRQGAKNIQYF. The CDR3 DNA sequence: TGTGCCAGCACCCCTAACAGACAGGGAGCCAAAAACATTCAGTACTTC.